This T cell receptor beta chain was sequenced during a study of CD8+ T cells in alopecia areata. The overall study: Oral tofacitinib (5 to 10 mg twice daily) was administered to treated patients.

As for this clone: Its cognate antigen is unknown.

The CDR3 extends over 15 amino acids. Trimming pared 0 bases from V and 2 bases from J, leaving 8 bases between. Germline V gene lookup returns CDR1 LGHNA and CDR2 YNFKEQ. Indicated treatment: oral pan-JAK inhibitor, 5-10 mg twice daily. Extraction of RNA preceded its reverse transcription into cDNA, which served as the sequencing template. Method: immunoSEQ multiplex PCR; TCRdb's copy keeps in-frame clones and lacks some. The sample includes 160,000 or so clones, under 70% seen only once; the top ten take 0.91%. Study observations and caveats: Mice showed TCR sharing more clearly than patients did, possibly owing to HLA.

The sequence came from a human donor with alopecia areata. The chain employs TRBV4-2 and TRBJ2-1, with D perhaps TRBD1 (5 bases). The material was CD4+ T cells sorted from blood, obtained at week 4, from a patient treated with tofacitinib. The CDR3 bases are TGTGCCAGCAGCCAAGAAAGGGGTACCTACAATGAGCAGTTCTTC. Translation: CASSQERGTYNEQFF.